This TCR beta chain was recorded in a study of T cell repertoires in cytomegalovirus infection (dated by TCRdb to about 2019). Context from the whole study: Because public TCR beta signatures pointed to carriage of CMV infection together with the matching HLA type, the HLA type of each donor mattered for the analysis.

This clonotype was observed a handful of times. What this receptor recognizes is not known. No per-base quality is available; no much larger clone lies one base away. As encoded in the germline V gene (reference sequence), CDR1 is LNHDA while CDR2 is SQIVND. From cysteine to phenylalanine, the CDR3 is 11 amino acids long. Kept here is only the CDR3 DNA, which spans 33 bases and is read in frame from base 1. V is cut back by 11 bases and J by 6 bases, with 2 bases in the junction unmatched. Paper-wide results and their limitations: In the ex vivo response, HLA-C-restricted CMV-specific TCR beta clonotypes were dominant, and in two of eight donors the single most frequent clonotype came from this HLA-C-restricted group. Carriers of CMV infection plus the relevant HLA type were discriminated by the cumulative frequency of public TCR beta family members in the study cohort and in an independent approximately 350-donor cohort.

Instrument used: Illumina HiSeq 1500. Clones were called with MiXCR by TCRdb after fastp trimmed the public reads at Q25, and only in-frame beta chains were retained. Each entry is one CDR3 protein sequence, shown with its most common DNA and genes. This sample holds about 230,000 distinct CDR3 sequences; about 7% were observed only once. Less than 7.5% of the sample is held by the ten biggest clonotypes. The sequence derives from a human donor in good health (CMV status not recorded). Some clones in this sample may be carry-over from other donors' samples. The chain joins TRBV19 to TRBJ1-2, with TRBD1 matching 11 junction bases. The sequenced material came from PBMCs. The DNA reads as follows: TGTGCCGGACAGGGGGCAAATGGCTACACCTTC. Its translation is CAGQGANGYTF.